Below are 25 T cell receptor beta chains sequenced from a single sample in a study of CD8+ T cells in alopecia areata. Extracted RNA was reverse transcribed, and the resulting cDNA served as sequencing template. The protocol was immunoSEQ multiplex PCR, while the TCRdb copy is restricted to in-frame clones and leaves out a portion. The sample lists about 87,000 clones, approximately 70% occurring once. Stated treatment: oral pan-JAK inhibitor, 5-10 mg twice daily. Source: CD8+ T cells sorted from blood, taken at approximately week 42, from a patient treated with tofacitinib. Every receptor here comes from a human donor with alopecia areata.

The gene calls are TRBV30 and TRBJ2-7, with D perhaps matching TRBD1 (6 bases). The germline V gene has CDR1 GTSNPN and CDR2 SVGIG (reference sequence). Trimming removed 0 bases from V and 6 bases from J, with 12 bases in between. The CDR3 extends over 13 amino acids. CDR3 region: CAWSVYRAGEQYF. CDR3 nucleotides: TGTGCCTGGAGTGTCTACAGGGCGGGCGAGCAGTACTTC.

This clone was observed once. J is TRBJ1-4 and V is TRBV7-9; possible D gene TRBD1, 6 bases. Germline CDR1 reads SEHNR; CDR2 reads FQNEAQ (reference sequence). This CDR3 has 15 residues. Trimming cost V 6 bases and J 6 bases, with 17 bases left between them. CDR3: CASSRSTGQDEKLFF. The CDR3 DNA follows: TGTGCCAGCAGTCGATCGACAGGACAAGATGAAAAACTGTTTTTT. Full variable domain (outside the CDR3, taken from reference TRBV7-9 and TRBJ1-4): DTGVSQNPRHKITKRGQNVTFRCDPISEHNRLYWYRQTLGQGPEFLTYFQNEAQLEKSRLLSDRFSAERPKGSFSTLEIQRTEQGDSAMYLCASSRSTGQDEKLFFGSGTQLSVL.

CDR3 residues: CASSARQGAPSYNEQFF. In DNA form, the CDR3 reads TGTGCCAGCAGCGCAAGACAGGGGGCCCCTTCCTACAATGAGCAGTTCTTC. The chain recombines TRBV9 with TRBJ2-1, with TRBD1 matching 10 bases. Germline CDR1 SGDLS, CDR2 YYNGEE. The junction had 7 bases not matched to a gene; V was cut back by 3 bases and J by 1 base. This CDR3 has 17 amino acids.

V usage is TRBV4-3 and J usage is TRBJ1-4, with D possibly TRBD1 on 6 matching bases. The germline V gene encodes CDR1 LGHNA and CDR2 YSLEER. V was clipped by 0 bases and J by 6 bases, with 11 bases between them. The CDR3 loop spans 15 amino acids. The CDR3 DNA reads as TGCGCCAGCAGCCAAGAGTCGGCAGGGGATGAAAAACTGTTTTTT. Protein product: CASSQESAGDEKLFF.

This chain uses TRBV28 with TRBJ1-5; D is perhaps TRBD1 (6 bases). CDR3 length: 14 residues. With 3 bases removed from V and 8 bases from J, the gap between germline ends came to 14 bases. Germline loops: CDR1 MDHEN, CDR2 SYDVKM. Here the CDR3 DNA reads TGTGCCAGCAGTTTGGATCGGGGGCGGGAGCCCCAGCATTTT. The encoded protein is CASSLDRGREPQHF.

This sequence joins TRBV5-1 and TRBJ1-6, with D possibly TRBD1 on 5 matching bases. The ends were cut back, 7 bases at V and 9 bases at J, with 17 bases in the middle. Germline V gene sequence: CDR1 SGHRS, CDR2 YFSETQ. CDR3 length equals 14 residues. CDR3 nucleotides: TGCGCCAGCCTGGGGCAGGCCGCTTCTTCACCCCTCCACTTT. Translation gives CASLGQAASSPLHF.

The chain recombines TRBV2 with TRBJ2-3; D might be TRBD1 (5 bases). The CDR3 spans 13 residues. The ends were cut back, 7 bases at V and 2 bases at J, with 10 bases in the middle. Germline V lookup: CDR1 SNHLY, CDR2 FYNNEI. In DNA, the CDR3 is TGTGCCAGCATGACAGACTCCACAGATACGCAGTATTTT. Its translation is CASMTDSTDTQYF.

V is TRBV20-1 and J is TRBJ1-2, with no clear D. The CDR3 is 11 amino acids. Per the germline V gene, CDR1 is DFQATT and CDR2 is SNEGSKA (reference sequence). The ends were cut back, 6 bases at V and 10 bases at J, with 15 bases in the middle. The CDR3 loop is CSARSLPDYTF. The CDR3 DNA is TGCAGTGCCCGGTCCCTACCGGACTACACCTTC.

The rearrangement links TRBV7-8 to TRBJ2-5; maybe TRBD1 (5 bases). V gave up 2 bases and J gave up 8 bases, with 15 bases separating them. The CDR3 spans 14 residues. The germline gives CDR1 SGHVS, CDR2 FQNEAQ. The CDR3 bases are TGTGCCAGCAGCTTATCTACAGGCCCTGCCACCCAGTACTTC. Translating it yields CASSLSTGPATQYF.

V is TRBV29-1 and J is TRBJ2-1; 8 bases align to TRBD1. The CDR3 has 14 residues. J was trimmed by 10 bases and V by 3 bases; bases with no gene match: 11. CDR1 SQVTM and CDR2 ANQGSEA come from the germline V gene. The CDR3 loop reads CSVEGQASVREQFF. CDR3 coding DNA: TGCAGCGTTGAGGGACAGGCCAGCGTCAGGGAGCAGTTCTTC.

The genes are TRBV7-9 and TRBJ1-2; D is possibly TRBD1 (5 bases). CDR1 and CDR2 from the germline V gene are SEHNR and FQNEAQ (reference sequence). The CDR3 is 16 amino acids. The V gene lost 3 bases and the J gene lost 4 bases, with 18 bases spanning the gap. CDR3 DNA sequence: TGTGCCAGCAGCTTTAGTTCCGGGACGACGACCTATGGCTACACCTTC. Encoded protein: CASSFSSGTTTYGYTF.

For the CDR3, the DNA is TGCAGCGTTGACAGCCAGGGGACTGAAGCTTTCTTT. Translating it yields CSVDSQGTEAFF. This chain joins TRBV29-1 and TRBJ1-1; perhaps TRBD1 as D (6 bases). The CDR3 extends over 12 amino acids. The V gene lost 3 bases and the J gene lost 5 bases, with 10 bases spanning the gap. The germline V gene has CDR1 SQVTM and CDR2 ANQGSEA.

The table lists this clone with a few counts. The genes are TRBV15 and TRBJ1-1; D gene uncertain. CDR3 size: 12 residues. V lost 1 base to trimming and J lost 1 base, with 1 base between them. Germline loops: CDR1 LNHNV, CDR2 YYDKDF (reference sequence). This chain's CDR3 is CATSRANTEAFF. The CDR3 DNA sequence: TGTGCCACCAGCAGAGCGAACACTGAAGCTTTCTTT. The full variable domain, completed using reference TRBV15 and TRBJ1-1, is DAMVIQNPRYQVTQFGKPVTLSCSQTLNHNVMYWYQQKSSQAPKLLFHYYDKDFNNEADTPDNFQSRRPNTSFCFLDIRSPGLGDTAMYLCATSRANTEAFFGQGTRLTVV.

In its sample, this clone was seen a few times. CDR3 protein: CSAGTGTGEQYF. The CDR3 region has the DNA TGCAGCGCCGGGACGGGCACAGGCGAGCAGTACTTC. This rearrangement joins TRBV29-1 to TRBJ2-7; tentatively, D is TRBD1 or TRBD2 (5 bases each). This CDR3 spans 12 amino acids. Trimming removed 7 bases at V and 6 bases at J, with 16 bases between. Germline V gene data show CDR1 as SQVTM and CDR2 as ANQGSEA.

This sequence joins TRBV27 and TRBJ2-3; D may be TRBD1 (5 bases). V dropped 5 bases and J dropped 5 bases, with 5 bases sitting between them. Germline CDR1 is MNHEY and CDR2 is SMNVEV (reference sequence). The CDR3 runs 11 residues. The CDR3, as DNA: TGTGCCAGCAGTAGGGGAGATACGCAGTATTTT. Translating it yields CASSRGDTQYF.

CDR3 in amino acids: CASSTDLTEAFF. The CDR3 DNA reads TGTGCCAGCAGTACAGACCTCACTGAAGCTTTCTTT. The genes are TRBV6-1 and TRBJ1-1; unclear D gene. Germline assignment: CDR1 MNHNS and CDR2 SASEGT. V lost 5 bases, J lost 4 bases, and 8 bases lay in between. This CDR3 is built from 12 residues.

The chain couples TRBV27 to TRBJ2-5; the D gene is possibly TRBD1 (6 bases). The CDR3 contains 15 residues. The V end was cut by 4 bases, the J end by 2 bases, with 14 bases between. The germline V gene has CDR1 MNHEY and CDR2 SMNVEV (reference sequence). CDR3: CASSYSLGQQETQYF. The DNA for the CDR3 is TGTGCCAGCAGTTATTCCCTTGGACAGCAAGAGACCCAGTACTTC.

The chain is built from TRBV7-2 and TRBJ1-2, with D unresolved. The CDR3 totals 16 residues. Trimming took off 4 bases at V and 4 bases at J, with 19 bases between the two ends. CDR1 and CDR2 (germline): SGHTA, FQGNSA. CDR3: CASSSSRREGAYGYTF. The CDR3 DNA sequence: TGTGCCAGCAGCTCAAGCCGACGGGAGGGAGCCTATGGCTACACCTTC.

J is TRBJ2-5 and V is TRBV6-5; possibly TRBD2 for D (7 bases). Germline V gives CDR1 MNHEY, CDR2 SVGAGI. Between the trimmed V and J ends, which lost 7 bases and 5 bases, there was a span of 14 bases. This CDR3 has 13 residues. The CDR3 sequence is CASNPGGGETQYF. The CDR3 DNA follows: TGTGCCAGCAACCCGGGGGGCGGTGAGACCCAGTACTTC.

The chain couples TRBV2 to TRBJ1-2; TRBD1 agrees at 8 bases. CDR3 length: 14 residues. V lost 6 bases to trimming and J lost 4 bases; unmatched junction nucleotides: 7. CDR1 SNHLY and CDR2 FYNNEI come from the germline V gene. The CDR3 sequence is CASRGETGAYGYTF. CDR3 coding DNA: TGTGCCAGCAGGGGAGAGACAGGGGCCTATGGCTACACCTTC.

In DNA form, the CDR3 reads TGTGCCACCAGCAGAGATCGGGGCAGGTCCCCCTACGAGCAGTACTTC. Its protein is CATSRDRGRSPYEQYF. The chain joins TRBV15 to TRBJ2-7; either TRBD1 or TRBD2 may supply D (5 bases each). Germline CDR1 reads LNHNV; CDR2 reads YYDKDF (reference sequence). The CDR3 runs 16 residues. Trimming left V 0 bases short and J 2 bases short, with 14 bases between.

This chain uses TRBV18 with TRBJ2-7; D ambiguous. CDR1 and CDR2 (germline): KGHSH, LQKENI. Trimming left V 2 bases short and J 3 bases short, with 5 bases between. The CDR3 loop spans 12 amino acids. The CDR3 region is CASSPDGYEQYF. CDR3 sequence (DNA): TGTGCCAGCTCACCAGATGGCTACGAGCAGTACTTC.

DNA of the CDR3: TGTGCCTGGAGTACGGGACAGGGGTACGAGCAGTACTTC. It translates to CAWSTGQGYEQYF. The V and J genes are TRBV30 and TRBJ2-7; 10 bases line up with TRBD1. CDR1 is GTSNPN, CDR2 SVGIG, per germline (reference sequence). The CDR3 extends over 13 amino acids. V shed 2 bases, J shed 4 bases, and the junction held 2 bases outside the gene matches.

The chain combines TRBV9 with TRBJ1-2, with a weak D call TRBD1 (5 bases). V lost 0 bases and J lost 3, with 21 bases in between. Germline V gene data show CDR1 as SGDLS and CDR2 as YYNGEE. This CDR3 is 18 amino acids long. The CDR3 region is CASSVALDPTGRDYGYTF. The CDR3 nucleotides read TGTGCCAGCAGCGTAGCTCTTGATCCTACAGGCAGAGACTATGGCTACACCTTC.

This clone was detected a few times. The sample holds other DNA sequences that translate to the same CDR3. The chain employs TRBV2 and TRBJ2-2; D not certain. The CDR3 spans 14 residues. Germline assignment: CDR1 SNHLY and CDR2 FYNNEI. Trimming shortened V by 4 bases and J by 2 bases, and 8 bases separated the two germline ends. In nucleotides, the CDR3 is TGTGCCAGCAGTGCTCAGGAAAACACCGGGGAGCTGTTTTTT. Translating it yields CASSAQENTGELFF. The full variable domain, its missing parts supplied by reference TRBV2 and TRBJ2-2, is EPEVTQTPSHQVTQMGQEVILRCVPISNHLYFYWYRQILGQKVEFLVSFYNNEISEKSEIFDDQFSVERPDGSNFTLKIRSTKLEDSAMYFCASSAQENTGELFFGEGSRLTVL.